These T cell receptor beta chains were read from a single sample in a study of cytomegalovirus exposure and HLA in healthy donors. Sequencing used immunoSEQ multiplex PCR; TCRdb keeps in-frame clones, though not all of them. The sample holds around 170,000 clones, approximately 84% seen once. The sequencing input was PBMCs. These receptors originate from a woman between 45 and 65 years old in good health and CMV-seropositive. CDR3s include the opening cysteine and the closing phenylalanine or tryptophan. The order of the fields is D gene, J gene, V gene, CDR3 protein. The D gene is left open where the match is weak.

d_call: TRBD2; j_call: TRBJ2-7; v_call: TRBV30; cdr3_aa: CAWTSGVSYEQYF
d_call: NA; j_call: TRBJ1-1; v_call: TRBV19; cdr3_aa: CASSIGTVPVAFF
d_call: TRBD2; j_call: TRBJ2-5; v_call: TRBV4-2; cdr3_aa: CASSRFSGRGETQYF
d_call: TRBD2; j_call: TRBJ2-1; v_call: TRBV4-1; cdr3_aa: CASSQEVSGVGEQFF
d_call: TRBD1; j_call: TRBJ1-1; v_call: TRBV5-1; cdr3_aa: CASSLPRGPLNTEAFF
d_call: NA; j_call: TRBJ2-5; v_call: TRBV7-7; cdr3_aa: CASSQSGGQETQYF
d_call: NA; j_call: TRBJ2-5; v_call: TRBV7-2; cdr3_aa: CASTFDSPETQYF
d_call: TRBD2; j_call: TRBJ2-3; v_call: TRBV29-1; cdr3_aa: CSVAELRGGDTQYF
d_call: NA; j_call: TRBJ2-7; v_call: TRBV2; cdr3_aa: CASSGGNGGEQYF
d_call: TRBD2; j_call: TRBJ2-7; v_call: TRBV19; cdr3_aa: CASRAGTSGMHEQYF
d_call: NA; j_call: TRBJ1-3; v_call: TRBV20-1; cdr3_aa: CSASFGNTIYF
d_call: NA; j_call: TRBJ1-1; v_call: TRBV19; cdr3_aa: CASSIADGGTEAFF
d_call: TRBD1; j_call: TRBJ2-7; v_call: TRBV2; cdr3_aa: CASRAAAGTDSYEQYF
d_call: NA; j_call: TRBJ2-7; v_call: TRBV5-1; cdr3_aa: CASRSGGTATYEQYF
d_call: NA; j_call: TRBJ1-1; v_call: TRBV11-2; cdr3_aa: CASSPRAGLNTEAFF
d_call: TRBD2; j_call: TRBJ2-1; v_call: TRBV4-3; cdr3_aa: CASSPGLAVYNEQFF
d_call: NA; j_call: TRBJ2-1; v_call: TRBV7-2; cdr3_aa: CASSLSDYRSSNNEQFF
d_call: TRBD2; j_call: TRBJ2-1; v_call: TRBV7-2; cdr3_aa: CASSGGSSGVGREQFF
d_call: NA; j_call: TRBJ1-5; v_call: TRBV7-2; cdr3_aa: CASSLNIGNQPQHF
d_call: NA; j_call: TRBJ1-1; v_call: TRBV2; cdr3_aa: CASSKDFDLEAFF
d_call: NA; j_call: TRBJ2-7; v_call: TRBV4-3; cdr3_aa: CASSQARMNEQYF
d_call: TRBD1; j_call: TRBJ1-1; v_call: TRBV14; cdr3_aa: CASSQTGGVGEAFF
d_call: TRBD1; j_call: TRBJ1-5; v_call: TRBV19; cdr3_aa: CATDGTAHNQPQHF
d_call: NA; j_call: TRBJ1-3; v_call: TRBV30; cdr3_aa: CAWSIQTHGNTIYF
d_call: TRBD2; j_call: TRBJ2-7; v_call: TRBV10-2; cdr3_aa: CASSDGGALYEQYF
d_call: NA; j_call: TRBJ1-2; v_call: TRBV11-3; cdr3_aa: CASSLDRGAITF
d_call: NA; j_call: TRBJ1-5; v_call: TRBV27; cdr3_aa: CASSPWRNQPQHF
d_call: NA; j_call: TRBJ1-5; v_call: TRBV5-1; cdr3_aa: CASSLGGSGNQPQHF
d_call: NA; j_call: TRBJ1-6; v_call: TRBV5-5; cdr3_aa: CASSLQTGYDSPLHF
d_call: TRBD1; j_call: TRBJ2-7; v_call: TRBV7-9; cdr3_aa: CASSPGTGIYEQYF
d_call: TRBD1; j_call: TRBJ2-1; v_call: TRBV7-9; cdr3_aa: CASSRRGQGANEQFF
d_call: NA; j_call: TRBJ2-2; v_call: TRBV18; cdr3_aa: CASSPKLIEGTGELFF
d_call: NA; j_call: TRBJ1-2; v_call: TRBV18; cdr3_aa: CASSQGANYGYTF
d_call: TRBD1; j_call: TRBJ1-5; v_call: TRBV29-1; cdr3_aa: CSVGGQGAGQPQHF
d_call: TRBD1; j_call: TRBJ1-2; v_call: TRBV27; cdr3_aa: CASSLGGGDGYTF
d_call: TRBD1; j_call: TRBJ2-3; v_call: TRBV5-4; cdr3_aa: CASSTEGADTQYF
d_call: NA; j_call: TRBJ2-7; v_call: TRBV9; cdr3_aa: CASSTSLGGYEQYF
d_call: NA; j_call: TRBJ1-3; v_call: TRBV9; cdr3_aa: CASSRDRGSSGNTIYF
d_call: NA; j_call: TRBJ2-7; v_call: TRBV27; cdr3_aa: CASSGATGYSYEQYF
d_call: TRBD1; j_call: TRBJ1-4; v_call: TRBV5-6; cdr3_aa: CASSVYRGEVGKLFF
d_call: NA; j_call: TRBJ2-3; v_call: TRBV5-1; cdr3_aa: CASGQGKDTQYF
d_call: NA; j_call: TRBJ1-2; v_call: TRBV7-8; cdr3_aa: CASSPDSNYGYTF
d_call: NA; j_call: TRBJ1-2; v_call: TRBV21-1; cdr3_aa: CASSKILPDGTGADGYTF
d_call: TRBD1; j_call: TRBJ1-1; v_call: TRBV6-5; cdr3_aa: CASRQGGNTEAFF
d_call: TRBD2; j_call: TRBJ2-1; v_call: TRBV10-2; cdr3_aa: CASAFSGSGAEQFF